The 6 T cell receptor beta chains given below trace back to one sample, sequenced in a study of CD8 T cells in ankylosing spondylitis. TCRdb re-analysed the 5' RACE reads in MiXCR, keeping a single row per CDR3 protein. The sample has tens of thousands of distinct CDR3 sequences, 4% seen once. Sequencing input: blood, either unsorted or a sorted T cell fraction (not recorded which). All receptors derive from a female donor with ankylosing spondylitis or in good health (not recorded which).

This clonotype was picked up many times. As DNA, the CDR3 is TGTGCCAGCAGCGTAGGTGGGACAGCGAACACCGGGGAGCTGTTTTTT. This encodes CASSVGGTANTGELFF. The rearrangement links TRBV9 to TRBJ2-2, with 7 bases fitting TRBD1. The germline gives CDR1 SGDLS, CDR2 YYNGEE. The CDR3 loop spans 16 amino acids. V lost 0 bases to trimming and J lost 0 bases; unmatched junction nucleotides: 2.

With respect to this clonotype: This could be a read error, since a much larger clone is one nucleotide away. CDR3 in DNA: TGTGCCAGCACCGCATCTAGCGGGGGGGCAGGTGAGCAGTTCTTC. Translated, it gives CASTASSGGAGEQFF. This chain connects TRBV9 to TRBJ2-1; 12 positions match TRBD2. V lost 6 bases, J lost 9 bases, and 10 bases stayed unmatched. The CDR3 loop spans 15 amino acids. From germline, CDR1 is SGDLS and CDR2 YYNGEE.

This clonotype was recorded at least ten times. The J gene is TRBJ1-2, the V gene TRBV9, with 7 bases matching TRBD1. The CDR3 covers 16 residues. Germline CDR1 is SGDLS and CDR2 is YYNGEE. V lost 3 bases and J lost 0; bases outside the gene matches: 8. The DNA for the CDR3 is TGTGCCAGCAGCGCATCCTACAGGGGATCTAACTATGGCTACACCTTC. It specifies CASSASYRGSNYGYTF.

At least ten counts were recorded for this clonotype. This chain uses TRBV23-1 with TRBJ1-6; possibly TRBD1 for D (5 bases). TRBV23-1 has ORF status, its function being uncertain. V dropped 0 bases and J dropped 8 bases, with 8 bases sitting between them. The length of the CDR3 is 14 residues. The CDR3 is CASSQSLRDSPLHF. The CDR3 coding sequence is TGCGCCAGCAGTCAATCCCTCAGGGATTCACCCCTCCACTTT.

This clonotype came up many times. CDR3 DNA sequence: TGTGCCAGCAGCGTAGTATTAAAAAGTGAAGCTTTCTTT. Amino acid sequence: CASSVVLKSEAFF. The gene calls are TRBV9 and TRBJ1-1; D is unresolved. Germline assignment: CDR1 SGDLS and CDR2 YYNGEE. Trimming pared 0 bases from V and 7 bases from J, leaving 10 bases between. The CDR3 spans 13 residues.

This clonotype has ten or more counts. The chain couples TRBV9 to TRBJ2-2; the match to TRBD1 covers 7 bases. Germline lookup yields CDR1 SGDLS and CDR2 YYNGEE. The CDR3 contains 16 residues. V lost 0 bases, J lost 4 bases, and 6 bases stayed unmatched. CDR3 in amino acids: CASSVGGRGSTGELFF. The CDR3 DNA follows: TGTGCCAGCAGCGTAGGTGGCAGGGGGAGCACCGGGGAGCTGTTTTTT.